The present T cell receptor beta chain was sequenced within a study of cytomegalovirus exposure and HLA in healthy donors. PCR involved 60 Vbeta and 13 Jbeta primers. The data were produced by immunoSEQ multiplex PCR, yet TCRdb's version contains in-frame clones alone and is incomplete. The data hold tens of thousands of clones, with about 64% observed a single time. The germline gives CDR1 SGHRS, CDR2 YFSETQ. The CDR3 totals 16 residues. V trimming: 3 bases; J trimming: 0 bases; junction bases outside the gene matches: 6. To note about this clone: Its antigen is not known.

Findings and limits, study-wide: The sole available immune exposure information was CMV serostatus. When analyzed later, the rates of TCR association showed variation by HLA locus, with DRB1 the most and HLA-C the fewest. An analysis done earlier found most TCR beta V segments productive about 90% or about 30% of the time.

The clonotype was recovered from a man in his thirties or forties in good health and CMV-seropositive. What was sequenced was PBMCs. The chain couples TRBV5-1 to TRBJ2-3, with 8 positions matching TRBD2. As DNA, the CDR3 is TGCGCCAGCAGCTCCCAGGGCGGGGGGAGCACAGATACGCAGTATTTT. This encodes CASSSQGGGSTDTQYF.